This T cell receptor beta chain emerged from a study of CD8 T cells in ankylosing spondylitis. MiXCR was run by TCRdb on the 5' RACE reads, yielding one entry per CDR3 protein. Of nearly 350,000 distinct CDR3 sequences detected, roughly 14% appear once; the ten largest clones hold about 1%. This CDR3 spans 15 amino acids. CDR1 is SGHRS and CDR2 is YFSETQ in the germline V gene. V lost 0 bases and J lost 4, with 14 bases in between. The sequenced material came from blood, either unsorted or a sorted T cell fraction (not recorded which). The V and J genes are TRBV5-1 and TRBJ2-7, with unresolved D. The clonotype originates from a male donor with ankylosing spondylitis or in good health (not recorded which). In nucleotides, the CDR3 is TGCGCCAGCAGCTTGGGGGGTTCCTTACCTTACGAGCAGTACTTC. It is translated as CASSLGGSLPYEQYF.